The 20 T cell receptor beta chains given below trace back to one sample, sequenced in a study of T cell responses to AZD1222 COVID-19 vaccine. The method was immunoSEQ multiplex PCR; TCRdb's version includes in-frame clones alone and lacks a portion of them. Of more than 100,000 clones listed, about 90% were seen once; the top ten hold more than 6%. The source material was peripheral blood, sampled 28 days after the second AZD1222 dose. Receptor source: an adult who received the AZD1222 COVID-19 vaccine.

This rearrangement joins TRBV7-9 to TRBJ2-5; 12 bases agree with TRBD2. This CDR3 contains 19 residues. With 4 bases clipped from V and 0 bases from J, the junction kept 12 bases outside the gene matches. CDR1 is SEHNR and CDR2 is FQNEAQ in the germline V gene (reference sequence). CDR3 region: CASSSTSGRIPLNQETQYF. CDR3 DNA: TGTGCCAGCAGCTCCACTAGCGGGAGGATTCCCTTGAACCAAGAGACCCAGTACTTC.

The chain couples TRBV14 to TRBJ1-1; D gene unclear. V dropped 4 bases and J dropped 1 base, with 13 bases sitting between them. Germline assignment: CDR1 SGHDN and CDR2 FVKESK. The CDR3 extends over 15 amino acids. The CDR3 here is CASSLFGLRNTEAFF. The CDR3 bases are TGTGCCAGCAGCCTTTTTGGACTTCGGAACACTGAAGCTTTCTTT.

This clone was observed a handful of times. CDR3 in amino acids: CASSPSSDTQYF. The CDR3 DNA is TGTGCCAGCTCACCATCTTCAGATACGCAGTATTTT. V gene TRBV18 combines with J gene TRBJ2-3; unclear D gene. V was pared by 2 bases and J by 4 bases, with 4 bases between. The CDR3 length is 12 residues. Germline V lookup: CDR1 KGHSH, CDR2 LQKENI.

This chain links TRBV6-5 with TRBJ1-2; TRBD1 agrees at 11 bases. V gave up 7 bases and J gave up 8 bases; unmatched junction bases: 3. The CDR3 is made up of 12 amino acids. CDR1 and CDR2 from the germline V gene are MNHEY and SVGAGI. The CDR3 loop is CASTGDRGGYTF. Written as DNA, the CDR3 is TGTGCCAGCACCGGGGACAGGGGGGGCTACACCTTC.

The rearrangement uses TRBV9 and TRBJ2-7, with D perhaps matching TRBD2 (5 bases). TRBJ2-5 matches the DNA end more closely, so the J call is doubtful. Germline V lookup: CDR1 SGDLS, CDR2 YYNGEE. The CDR3 is made up of 13 amino acids. CDR3 protein: CASSVATEGTQYF. The CDR3 DNA is TGTGCCAGCAGCGTAGCTACCGAGGGGACCCAGTACTTC.

The chain recombines TRBV11-1 with TRBJ2-3, with D perhaps given as TRBD1 or TRBD2 (5 bases each). CDR1 and CDR2 (germline): SGHAT, FQDESV (reference sequence). The ends were cut back, 4 bases at V and 4 bases at J, with 15 bases in the middle. CDR3 size: 15 residues. CDR3 amino acids: CASSSGGPGPDTQYF. DNA for the CDR3: TGTGCCAGCAGCTCTGGAGGTCCAGGGCCAGATACGCAGTATTTT.

The chain has TRBV5-4 and TRBJ1-6, with 7 bases matching TRBD1. Trimming at V came to 3 bases and at J to 1 base, leaving 7 bases not matched to a gene. Germline V gene lookup returns CDR1 SGHNT and CDR2 YYREEE (reference sequence). The CDR3 length is 17 residues. The CDR3 DNA reads as TGTGCCAGCAGCTCCGGACAGGAAAGGTCCTATAATTCACCCCTCCACTTT. Protein product: CASSSGQERSYNSPLHF. Supplemented by reference TRBV5-4 and TRBJ1-6, the full variable domain reads ETGVTQSPTHLIKTRGQQVTLRCSSQSGHNTVSWYQQALGQGPQFIFQYYREEENGRGNFPPRFSGLQFPNYSSELNVNALELDDSALYLCASSSGQERSYNSPLHFGNGTRLTVT.

The rearrangement uses TRBV19 and TRBJ2-7, with TRBD1 matching over 7 bases. Germline V gene lookup returns CDR1 LNHDA and CDR2 SQIVND (reference sequence). This CDR3 spans 16 amino acids. Trimming cost V 2 bases and J 5 bases; bases outside gene matches: 12. In DNA form, the CDR3 reads TGTGCCAGTAGTATAAAGTCCCAGGGGGTTCCCCACGAGCAGTACTTC. Translated: CASSIKSQGVPHEQYF.

Points on this clone: Mismatch with germline at one junction end may stem from a read error. The V gene is TRBV18, the J gene TRBJ2-7; 9 bases are shared with TRBD2. The germline V gene has CDR1 KGHSH and CDR2 LQKENI. This CDR3 has 16 residues. CDR3 region: CASSPLLSGSGYEQYF. CDR3 DNA sequence: TGTGCCAGCTCCCCACTACTTAGCGGGAGTGGATACGAGCAGTACTTC. Combining the CDR3 with reference TRBV18 and TRBJ2-7 gives the whole variable domain NAGVMQNPRHLVRRRGQEARLRCSPMKGHSHVYWYRQLPEEGLKFMVYLQKENIIDESGMPKERFSAEFPKEGPSILRIQQVVRGDSAAYFCASSPLLSGSGYEQYFGPGTRLTVT.

This clone was counted a single time. The V call is TRBV5-1, the J call TRBJ2-2; D possibly corresponds to TRBD2 (5 bases). The germline V and J ends were trimmed by 4 bases and 4 bases, with 11 bases remaining between them. Germline V gene lookup returns CDR1 SGHRS and CDR2 YFSETQ. The CDR3 is 14 amino acids. The CDR3 DNA follows: TGCGCCAGCAGCGCAAGCGGATCCACCGGGGAGCTGTTTTTT. This translates into CASSASGSTGELFF.

The chain recombines TRBV7-8 with TRBJ1-5; D possibly corresponds to TRBD1 (5 bases). Trimming left V 0 bases short and J 1 base short, with 19 bases between. The germline CDR1 and CDR2 sequences are SGHVS and FQNEAQ. CDR3 length: 19 amino acids. The CDR3 sequence: CASSLAPNGGGWSNQPQHF. CDR3 in DNA: TGTGCCAGCAGCTTAGCACCCAATGGGGGGGGTTGGAGCAATCAGCCCCAGCATTTT.

The gene calls are TRBV6-5 and TRBJ2-1; 7 nucleotides align to TRBD1. The CDR3 totals 15 residues. Germline CDR1 MNHEY, CDR2 SVGAGI. V shed 7 bases and J 6 bases; nucleotides not matched to a gene: 12. DNA of the CDR3: TGTGCCAGCACTAGAGAGGGACAGCCATCCAATGAGCAGTTCTTC. Amino acid sequence: CASTREGQPSNEQFF.

V is TRBV10-1 and J is TRBJ1-6; no clear D. The V and J ends lost 4 bases and 7 bases respectively, with 5 bases between them. This CDR3 is 12 amino acids long. Per the germline V gene, CDR1 is WNHNN and CDR2 is SYGVQD (reference sequence). The CDR3 DNA is TGCGCCAGCAGTGGATCGAATTCACCCCTCCACTTT. Translated, it gives CASSGSNSPLHF.

For this clone: One end of the junction is discordant with germline, which a read error may explain. The chain employs TRBV18 and TRBJ2-7; the D is unclear. The germline V gene has CDR1 KGHSH and CDR2 LQKENI. The CDR3 has 11 residues. The CDR3 sequence: CASSPSNEQYF. The DNA of the CDR3 is TGTGCCAGCTCACCCTCCAACGAGCAGTACTTC.

The chain carries TRBV6-5 and TRBJ1-5; D perhaps matches TRBD1 (5 bases). Germline loops: CDR1 MNHEY, CDR2 SVGAGI. V was cut by 2 bases and J by 2 bases, with 7 bases left in between. The CDR3 consists of 14 residues. CDR3 DNA: TGTGCCAGCAGTTACCAGGGTGGCAATCAGCCCCAGCATTTT. It specifies CASSYQGGNQPQHF.

The V call is TRBV27, the J call TRBJ2-1; D not resolved. This CDR3 is 15 amino acids long. Germline V lookup: CDR1 MNHEY, CDR2 SMNVEV (reference sequence). The V and J ends lost 2 bases and 8 bases respectively, with 16 bases between them. The DNA of the CDR3 is TGTGCCAGCAGTTTACACATAGGTAGCCTGGATGAGCAGTTCTTC. Its translation: CASSLHIGSLDEQFF.

The gene calls are TRBV4-1 and TRBJ2-5, with TRBD2 matching over 9 bases. Germline CDR1 MGHRA, CDR2 YSYEKL. V gave up 1 base and J gave up 0 bases; unmatched junction bases: 3. This CDR3 is built from 16 residues. For the CDR3, the DNA is TGCGCCAGCAGCCAAGTAATAGCGGGGGACCAAGAGACCCAGTACTTC. This translates into CASSQVIAGDQETQYF.

This sequence joins TRBV19 and TRBJ1-2; D gene uncertain. The germline V gene encodes CDR1 LNHDA and CDR2 SQIVND (reference sequence). This CDR3 region has 14 residues. The ends were cut back, 3 bases at V and 7 bases at J, with 15 bases in the middle. Written as DNA, the CDR3 is TGTGCCAGTAGTATCTCCGACTGGAAGAGTGGCTACACCTTC. Its protein product is CASSISDWKSGYTF.

This clone was recorded a few times. The CDR3 sequence is CASSSTSIYEQYF. CDR3 DNA: TGTGCCAGCAGCTCCACCTCAATCTACGAGCAGTACTTC. The chain has TRBV7-8 and TRBJ2-7; D is unclear. Germline values: CDR1 SGHVS, CDR2 FQNEAQ. CDR3 length equals 13 residues. Deletions cut 4 bases from V and 3 bases from J, with 10 bases between.

The chain joins TRBV2 to TRBJ1-4, with D perhaps TRBD1 (6 bases). V shed 2 bases and J shed 5 bases, with 9 bases lying between them. Germline V lookup: CDR1 SNHLY, CDR2 FYNNEI. The CDR3 spans 14 residues. CDR3 protein: CASSEQGSNEKLFF. The CDR3, as DNA: TGTGCCAGCAGTGAACAGGGGTCGAATGAAAAACTGTTTTTT.